These T cell receptor beta chains were read from a single sample in a study of blood T cell repertoires in COVID-19. TCRdb keeps only in-frame clones here, not all; method: immunoSEQ multiplex PCR. Seen here are around 280,000 clones, around 91% observed once, and the top ten hold about 1.8%. The source material was PBMCs or T cells enriched from blood (not recorded which). The receptors originated from a woman under 30 with acute COVID-19. Both conserved end residues are part of each CDR3. D genes are given only for firm matches. Clone size is given for some rows only: seen once, a few or many times, or a class if the clone is expanded.

abundance	v_gene	d_gene	j_gene	CDR3nt	CDR3aa
-	TRBV9	TRBD2	TRBJ2-1	TGTGCCAGCAGCGCCGGGACTAGCTACGAGCAGTTCTTC	CASSAGTSYEQFF
-	TRBV3-1/TRBV3-2	TRBD2	TRBJ2-1	TGTGCCAGCAGCGCGCTAGCGGGAGCATCCTACAATGAGCAGTTCTTC	CASSALAGASYNEQFF
-	TRBV6-1	TRBD1	TRBJ1-2	TGTGCCAGCAGTGACGCCAGGGGGCTCCATGGCTACACCTTC	CASSDARGLHGYTF
-	TRBV11-2	-	TRBJ1-2	TGTGCCAGCAGCTTCGGCAGGGGACCTAACTATGGCTACACCTTC	CASSFGRGPNYGYTF
-	TRBV2	-	TRBJ2-7	TGTGCCAGCAGTAGCAACTACGAGCAGTACTTC	CASSSNYEQYF
-	TRBV3-1/TRBV3-2	-	TRBJ1-1	TGTGCCAGCAGCTGGACAGAGAACACTGAAGCTTTCTTT	CASSWTENTEAFF
-	TRBV4-1	TRBD2	TRBJ2-7	TGCGCCAGCAGCCACTCAGCACTAGCGGGCTACGAGCAGTACTTC	CASSHSALAGYEQYF
once	TRBV7-3	-	TRBJ2-3	TGTGCCAGCAGCTTAGGAGGTCGAGCCTCCCCTGTCACAGATACGCAGTATTTT	CASSLGGRASPVTDTQYF
-	TRBV6-2/TRBV6-3	-	TRBJ1-1	TGTGCCAGCAGTGATAATCAGGGGAACACTGAAGCTTTCTTT	CASSDNQGNTEAFF
-	TRBV29-1	-	TRBJ2-7	TGCAGCGTTCGTGGGGACACCAACACCCTCTACGAGCAGTACTTC	CSVRGDTNTLYEQYF